This TCR beta chain was sequenced for a study of blood T cell repertoires in COVID-19. Study information: The United States, Italy and Spain supplied acute and convalescent COVID-19 samples. PBMCs, B-cell-depleted T cells, or T cells provided the cDNA or gDNA that made up the material.

As originally analysed: Counts of nucleated cells, estimated from reference gene primer amplification, were obtained. The assay was immunoSEQ multiplex PCR, and TCRdb's table has in-frame clones only and misses some. V and J calls and clone size are given by that table; D and trimming were obtained from the DNA. Of 120,000 to 150,000 clones in the sample, approximately 80% are singletons; the top ten hold 16%. Trimming took 0 bases from V and 1 from J, leaving 4 bases between them. CDR1 and CDR2 from the germline V gene are SGHKS and YYEKEE (reference sequence). This CDR3 comprises 13 residues. This chain uses TRBV5-5 with TRBJ2-5, with no clear D. This TCR derives from a man in his forties or fifties with acute or convalescent COVID-19. Specimen: peripheral blood. CDR3 DNA sequence: TGTGCCAGCAGCTTGGTCGTCCAAGAGACCCAGTACTTC. Translating it yields CASSLVVQETQYF. Full variable domain (outside the CDR3, taken from reference TRBV5-5 and TRBJ2-5): DAGVTQSPTHLIKTRGQQVTLRCSPISGHKSVSWYQQVLGQGPQFIFQYYEKEERGRGNFPDRFSARQFPNYSSELNVNALLLGDSALYLCASSLVVQETQYFGPGTRLLVL.